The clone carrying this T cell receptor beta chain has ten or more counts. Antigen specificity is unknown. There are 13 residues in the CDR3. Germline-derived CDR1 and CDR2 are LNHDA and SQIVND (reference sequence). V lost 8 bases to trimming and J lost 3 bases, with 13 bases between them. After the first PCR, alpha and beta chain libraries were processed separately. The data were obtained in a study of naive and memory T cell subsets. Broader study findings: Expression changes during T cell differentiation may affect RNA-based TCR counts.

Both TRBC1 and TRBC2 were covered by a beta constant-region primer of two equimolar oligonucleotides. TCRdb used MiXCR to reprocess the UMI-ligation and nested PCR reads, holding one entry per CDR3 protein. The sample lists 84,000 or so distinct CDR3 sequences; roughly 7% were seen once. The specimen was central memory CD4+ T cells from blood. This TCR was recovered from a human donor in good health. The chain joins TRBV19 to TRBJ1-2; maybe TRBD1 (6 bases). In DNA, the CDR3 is TGTGCCAGTGTCGCAGGGGACTACTATGGCTACACCTTC. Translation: CASVAGDYYGYTF.